The clone carrying this T cell receptor beta chain was recorded many times. The antigen remains unidentified. Regarding time point: sample taken at primary tumor resection. Some 72 TRACERx patients with early, untreated non-small cell lung cancer donated samples. Whole RNA, isolated from tumor, nontumor lung or frozen PBMC, was sequenced without prior sorting. All TCR cDNA molecules were individually tagged with a unique molecular identifier. TCRdb re-called the 5' RACE reads with MiXCR, one entry per CDR3 protein. The table shows around 9,900 distinct CDR3 sequences, with roughly 6% occurring only once. This sample is part of a study of spatial heterogeneity in lung cancer. The length of the CDR3 is 16 residues. V was clipped by 0 bases and J by 6 bases; unmatched bases: 8. CDR1 is DFQATT and CDR2 is SNEGSKA in the germline V gene (reference sequence). General observations from the study: Coverage was estimated at roughly 7.2% of tumor T cells for alpha chains and approximately 14% for beta chains. Tumor mutation count correlated with how many alpha and beta TCRs expanded intratumorally.

This receptor was taken from a female donor with early-stage non-small cell lung cancer. J is TRBJ2-2 and V is TRBV20-1; 9 bases line up with TRBD1. Specimen: lung tumor tissue, collected at surgery. This CDR3 is CSARDSRTGVAGELFF. CDR3 nucleotide sequence: TGCAGTGCTAGAGATAGCAGGACAGGGGTTGCCGGGGAGCTGTTTTTT.